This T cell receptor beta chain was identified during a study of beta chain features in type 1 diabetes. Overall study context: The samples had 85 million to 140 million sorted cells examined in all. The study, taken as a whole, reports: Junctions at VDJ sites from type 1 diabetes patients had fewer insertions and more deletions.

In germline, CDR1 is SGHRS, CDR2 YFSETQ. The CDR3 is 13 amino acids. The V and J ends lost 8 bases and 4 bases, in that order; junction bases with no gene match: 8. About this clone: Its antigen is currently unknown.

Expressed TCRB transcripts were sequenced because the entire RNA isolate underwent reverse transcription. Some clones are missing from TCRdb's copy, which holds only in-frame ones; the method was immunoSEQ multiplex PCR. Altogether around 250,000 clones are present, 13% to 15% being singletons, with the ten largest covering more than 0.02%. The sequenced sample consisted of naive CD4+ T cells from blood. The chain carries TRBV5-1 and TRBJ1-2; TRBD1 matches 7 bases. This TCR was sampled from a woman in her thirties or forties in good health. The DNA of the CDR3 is TGCGCCAGTGGGGAACAGGGGTCCTATGGCTACACCTTC. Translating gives CASGEQGSYGYTF.